A few counts support the clone carrying this TCR beta chain. Its antigen is undetermined. This entry is derived from a study of T-cell memory formation after mild COVID-19. Using constant-segment primers, 5'RACE produced TCR alpha and TCR beta cDNA libraries carrying sample barcodes and UMIs. TCRdb reprocessed the 5' RACE reads with MiXCR, giving one entry per CDR3 protein. The repertoire holds just under 350,000 distinct CDR3 sequences, with around 13% as singletons. Study-level results: Second-wave clones that peaked on day 37 lacked confirmed SARS-CoV-2 specificity. Clones which contracted sat mainly in CM and EM if CD4+, and in EMRA if CD8+. Contracting clones, day 15 to 85, had balanced CD4/CD8, and later expanders favored CD4+.

CDR3 size: 14 residues. The V gene lost 6 bases and the J gene lost 1 base, with 9 bases spanning the gap. CDR1 MNHEY and CDR2 SVGEGT come from the germline V gene. The chain links TRBV6-2 or TRBV6-3 to TRBJ2-2; D gene unclear. This clonotype was obtained from a man between 18 and 35 years old who had mild COVID-19 (a few samples of this study predate the infection). Cell type and time point are not known. Sequenced material: PBMCs or a T cell subset sorted from them (not recorded which). For the CDR3, the DNA is TGTGCCAGCAGCCGTCAGGAGAACACCGGGGAGCTGTTTTTT. Its protein product is CASSRQENTGELFF.